The rows below give T cell receptor beta chains drawn from one sample of a study of blood T cell repertoires in COVID-19. TCRdb's table, derived via immunoSEQ multiplex PCR, lists solely in-frame clones and lacks some. The table shows roughly 280,000 clones, with 80% to 90% occurring only once. The sequencing input was PBMCs or T cells enriched from blood (not recorded which). The receptors derive from a woman under 30 who had recovered from COVID-19. Both conserved end residues are part of each CDR3. The D gene is left open where the match is weak. Clone size appears in some rows only: once, few, many, or a class for an expanded clone.

D gene,J gene,clone size,V gene,CDR3 DNA,CDR3 protein
NA,TRBJ2-3,NA,TRBV5-4,TGTGCCAGCAGCCGAGCCACAGATACGCAGTATTTT,CASSRATDTQYF
TRBD1,TRBJ1-2,once,TRBV5-1,TGCGCCAGCAGCTTCTCCGGGACAGGGGTTGTTCGCTACACCTTC,CASSFSGTGVVRYTF
TRBD2,TRBJ2-3,NA,TRBV9,TGTGCCAGCAGCGTAGGGAGGGGGACTAGCGTGCCAGATACGCAGTATTTT,CASSVGRGTSVPDTQYF
NA,TRBJ2-6,NA,TRBV21-1,TGTGCCAGCCCGCCGGGGGACCCCGAGGAAGGGGCCAACGTCCTGACTTTC,CASPPGDPEEGANVLTF
TRBD1,TRBJ2-7,once,TRBV4-1,TGCGCCAGCAGCCAGGGCCGGGACAGTTTTTACGAGCAGTACTTC,CASSQGRDSFYEQYF
TRBD1,TRBJ1-2,once,TRBV15,TGTGCCACCAGCCTCAACAGGGGGGTGGACTATGGCTACACCTTC,CATSLNRGVDYGYTF
NA,TRBJ2-7,NA,TRBV5-1,TGCGCCAGCAGCTTGGGCCCCACAGGGTCTTACGAGCAGTACTTC,CASSLGPTGSYEQYF
NA,TRBJ2-5,NA,TRBV19,TGTGCCAGTAGTACCATCGGGGTACAAGAGACCCAGTACTTC,CASSTIGVQETQYF
TRBD1,TRBJ1-1,NA,TRBV7-3,TGTGCCAGCAGCTTATTACAGGGGGATGAAGCTTTCTTT,CASSLLQGDEAFF
NA,TRBJ2-5,NA,TRBV11-2,TGTGCCAGCAGCTTAAGGCGGGCGGGGCAAGAGACCCAGTACTTC,CASSLRRAGQETQYF
TRBD1,TRBJ1-1,NA,TRBV11-2,TGTGCCAGCAGCCAGGACAGGGTCGCTGAAGCTTTCTTT,CASSQDRVAEAFF
TRBD1,TRBJ1-1,NA,TRBV16,TGTGCCAGCAGCCAAAAGAACAGGGGCTGGAACACTGAAGCTTTCTTT,CASSQKNRGWNTEAFF
NA,TRBJ1-4,NA,TRBV2,TGTGCCAGCAACTCTCCGAGTGCAACTAATGAAAAACTGTTTTTT,CASNSPSATNEKLFF
TRBD1,TRBJ2-7,NA,TRBV27,TGTGCCAGCAGTTCCGGGACAGGGGGGCACGAGCAGTACTTC,CASSSGTGGHEQYF
NA,TRBJ2-5,NA,TRBV7-9,TGTGCCAGCAGCTTACACAGGGAAGAGACCCAGTACTTC,CASSLHREETQYF
TRBD1,TRBJ2-7,NA,TRBV7-8,TGTGCCAGCAGCAGTCTACAGGGGGTCGGTGAGCAGTACTTC,CASSSLQGVGEQYF
NA,TRBJ1-3,NA,TRBV19,TGTGCCAGTAGTATTCACCCAATCGACACGAGCTCTGGAAACACCATATATTTT,CASSIHPIDTSSGNTIYF
TRBD2,TRBJ2-1,once,TRBV6-2/TRBV6-3,TGTGCCAGCAGTTACCCGGGACTAGCGGGGACTATGGGCTACAATGAGCAGTTCTTC,CASSYPGLAGTMGYNEQFF
NA,TRBJ2-5,NA,TRBV5-6,TGTGCCAGCAGCTTCGGGACAATCGAGACCCAGTACTTC,CASSFGTIETQYF
TRBD2,TRBJ2-5,NA,TRBV7-2,TGTGCCAGCAGCTTGGGCCTTTTGCGGGGGGGCGCGGAGACCCAGTACTTC,CASSLGLLRGGAETQYF
TRBD2,TRBJ2-5,NA,TRBV13,TGTGCCAGCAGCTCACCGGGACTATTACAAGAGACCCAGTACTTC,CASSSPGLLQETQYF
NA,TRBJ1-4,NA,TRBV19,TGTGCCAGTAGTCCGGACAGAAGTAGAACTAATGAAAAACTGTTTTTT,CASSPDRSRTNEKLFF
TRBD2,TRBJ2-7,NA,TRBV5-4,TGTGCCAGCAGCTTGTGGTTAGCGGGGACCTACGAGCAGTACTTC,CASSLWLAGTYEQYF